This T cell receptor (beta chain) is from a study of blood T cell repertoires in COVID-19. The CDR3 contains 16 residues. Germline values: CDR1 LNHDA, CDR2 SQIVND (reference sequence). J gave up 4 bases and V 5 bases, and 12 bases lay outside the gene matches. Produced via immunoSEQ multiplex PCR; TCRdb's table is partial and in-frame only. This sample yields roughly 350,000 clones, of which 85% to 90% are seen a single time; under 4.5% belongs to the top ten. Specimen: peripheral blood. The receptor was derived from a woman aged 50 to 60 with active or convalescent COVID-19. V usage is TRBV19 and J usage is TRBJ2-7; 9 nucleotides line up with TRBD1. This chain's CDR3 is CASSLYGDRDGYEQYF. The CDR3 DNA is TGTGCCAGTAGTTTATACGGGGACAGGGATGGTTACGAGCAGTACTTC.